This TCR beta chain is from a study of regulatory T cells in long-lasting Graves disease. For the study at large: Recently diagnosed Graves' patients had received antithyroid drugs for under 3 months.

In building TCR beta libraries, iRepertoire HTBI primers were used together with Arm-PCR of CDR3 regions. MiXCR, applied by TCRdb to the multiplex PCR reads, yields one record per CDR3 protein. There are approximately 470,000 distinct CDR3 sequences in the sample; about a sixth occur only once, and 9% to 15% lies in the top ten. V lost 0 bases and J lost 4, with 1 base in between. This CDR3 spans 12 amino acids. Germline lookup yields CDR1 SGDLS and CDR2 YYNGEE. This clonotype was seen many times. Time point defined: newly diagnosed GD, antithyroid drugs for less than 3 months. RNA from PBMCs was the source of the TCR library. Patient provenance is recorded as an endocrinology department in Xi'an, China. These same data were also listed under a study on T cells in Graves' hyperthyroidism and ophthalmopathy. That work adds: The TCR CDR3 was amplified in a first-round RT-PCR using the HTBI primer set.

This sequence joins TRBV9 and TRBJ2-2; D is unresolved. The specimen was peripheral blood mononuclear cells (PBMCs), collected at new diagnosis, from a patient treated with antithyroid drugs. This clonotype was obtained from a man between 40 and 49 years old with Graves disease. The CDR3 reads CASSVVTGELFF. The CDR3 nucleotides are TGTGCCAGCAGCGTAGTCACCGGGGAGCTGTTTTTT.